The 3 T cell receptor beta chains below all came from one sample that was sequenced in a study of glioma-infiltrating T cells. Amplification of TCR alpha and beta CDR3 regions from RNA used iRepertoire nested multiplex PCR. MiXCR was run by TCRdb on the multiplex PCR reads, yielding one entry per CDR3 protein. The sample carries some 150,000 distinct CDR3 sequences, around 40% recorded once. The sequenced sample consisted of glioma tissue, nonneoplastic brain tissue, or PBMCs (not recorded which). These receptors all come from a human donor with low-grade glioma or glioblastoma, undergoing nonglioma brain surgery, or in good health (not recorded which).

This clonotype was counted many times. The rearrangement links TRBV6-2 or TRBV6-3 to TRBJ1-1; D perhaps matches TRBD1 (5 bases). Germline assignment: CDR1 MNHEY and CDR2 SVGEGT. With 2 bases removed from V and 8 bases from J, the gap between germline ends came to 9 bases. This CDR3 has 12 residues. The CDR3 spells CASSYRDGEAFF. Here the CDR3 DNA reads TGTGCCAGCAGTTACCGGGACGGCGAAGCTTTCTTT.

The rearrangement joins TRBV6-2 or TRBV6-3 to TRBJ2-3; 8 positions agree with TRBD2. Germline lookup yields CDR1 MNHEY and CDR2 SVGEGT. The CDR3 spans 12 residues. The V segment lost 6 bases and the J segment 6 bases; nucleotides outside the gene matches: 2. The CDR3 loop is CASRASGDTQYF. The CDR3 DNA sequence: TGTGCCAGCAGAGCTAGCGGGGATACGCAGTATTTT.

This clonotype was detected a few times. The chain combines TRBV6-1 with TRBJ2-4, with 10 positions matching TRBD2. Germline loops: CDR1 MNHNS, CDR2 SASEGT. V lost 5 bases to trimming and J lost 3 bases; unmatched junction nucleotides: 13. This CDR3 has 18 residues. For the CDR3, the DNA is TGTGCCAGCAGTACCGGGACTAGCGCCCATGGGGTCAAAAACATTCAGTACTTC. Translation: CASSTGTSAHGVKNIQYF.